The 17 T cell receptor beta chains below come from one sample, sequenced in a study of blood T cell repertoires in COVID-19 (dated by TCRdb to 2020 to 2022). Libraries were made using the immunoSEQ multiplex PCR assay. TCRdb's version of the immuneACCESS table is confined to in-frame rearrangements and falls short of the full clone set. An unresolved V gene accounts for under half of the shortfall where checked; the remainder is of unknown origin. The sample contains more than 95,000 clones, roughly four fifths of them found a single time. Of the sample, approximately 3.9% is held by the ten largest clones. The sequenced sample was peripheral blood. These TCRs come from a woman aged 45-65 years with acute or convalescent COVID-19.

The chain carries TRBV29-1 and TRBJ2-6, with 12 nucleotides matching TRBD1. With V trimmed by 3 bases and J by 4 bases, 4 bases remained unmatched. The CDR3 runs to 16 residues. Germline CDR1 SQVTM, CDR2 ANQGSEA. The CDR3 DNA follows: TGCAGCGTTGACGGGACAGGGGGCCTCGGGGCCAACGTCCTGACTTTC. Translated, it gives CSVDGTGGLGANVLTF.

This clone was counted only a few times. The chain uses TRBV6-6 and TRBJ2-1; D is unresolved. CDR3 size: 14 residues. Between the trimmed V and J ends, which lost 6 bases and 5 bases, there was a span of 14 bases. CDR1 MNHNY and CDR2 SVGAGI come from the germline V gene (reference sequence). In nucleotides, the CDR3 is TGTGCCAGCAGCTTCCGGGTCAGCAACAATGAGCAGTTCTTC. The encoded protein is CASSFRVSNNEQFF.

In the case of this clone: An end of the junction does not agree with germline; a read error may underlie this. The V gene is TRBV7-9, the J gene TRBJ2-1; no reliable D call. CDR3 size: 10 residues. Germline V gene sequence: CDR1 SEHNR, CDR2 FQNEAQ (reference sequence). CDR3 in amino acids: CASSSEGEVF. Written as DNA, the CDR3 is TGTGCCAGCAGCTCCGAAGGAGAGGTCTTC.

The gene calls are TRBV3-1 (or the pseudogene TRBV3-2) and TRBJ1-5; 9 positions agree with TRBD1. Germline CDR1 reads LGHDT; CDR2 reads YNNKEL (reference sequence). J gave up 7 bases and V 0 bases, and 7 bases lay outside the gene matches. The CDR3 covers 16 residues. For the CDR3, the DNA is TGTGCCAGCAGCCAAGAAGGGACAGGGAGGAAACAGCCCCAGCATTTT. This translates into CASSQEGTGRKQPQHF.

The gene calls are TRBV5-8 and TRBJ1-1; possible D gene TRBD1, 6 bases. Germline V CDR1 and CDR2: SGHTS, YDEGEE. The CDR3 consists of 17 residues. Trimming left V 6 bases short and J 0 bases short, with 21 bases between. CDR3 sequence reads: CASIPGWADRMNTEAFF. Written as DNA, the CDR3 is TGTGCCAGCATCCCCGGGTGGGCGGACAGAATGAACACTGAAGCTTTCTTT.

This clone has just a few counts. The CDR3 DNA reads as TGCGCCAGCAGCCAAGGCCAGGGGACCTACGAGCAGTACTTC. This encodes CASSQGQGTYEQYF. This chain joins TRBV4-1 and TRBJ2-7; D perhaps matches TRBD1 (6 bases). The CDR3 loop spans 14 amino acids. Per the germline V gene, CDR1 is MGHRA and CDR2 is YSYEKL. Trimming removed 1 base at V and 2 bases at J, with 9 bases between.

This chain joins TRBV3-1 (or the pseudogene TRBV3-2) and TRBJ1-4; TRBD1 matches 7 bases. The CDR3 contains 14 residues. The V gene's germline CDR1 is LGHDT and CDR2 YNNKEL (reference sequence). V shed 5 bases, J shed 4 bases, and the junction held 4 bases outside the gene matches. The chain's CDR3 is CASSYRDSNEKLFF. CDR3 bases: TGTGCCAGCAGCTACCGGGACAGTAATGAAAAACTGTTTTTT.

CDR3 DNA sequence: TGCGCCAGCTATAATACAGGTTACGAGCAGTACTTC. This codes for CASYNTGYEQYF. The V and J genes are TRBV5-1 and TRBJ2-7; D is possibly TRBD1 (5 bases). The CDR3 is 12 residues long. Germline V gives CDR1 SGHRS, CDR2 YFSETQ. V lost 7 bases to trimming and J lost 4 bases, with 12 bases between them.

This CDR3 reads CASSLDLRTEAFF. The DNA of the CDR3 is TGTGCCAGCAGCTTGGATCTAAGAACTGAAGCTTTCTTT. The rearrangement joins TRBV5-4 to TRBJ1-1; no clear D gene. V was shortened by 0 bases and J by 5 bases, with 8 bases between the two germline ends. The germline V gene encodes CDR1 SGHNT and CDR2 YYREEE (reference sequence). The CDR3 covers 13 residues.

CDR3 DNA sequence: TGTGCCGCAGGGGCAGGGGACATCTCACCCCTCCACTTT. The encoded protein is CAAGAGDISPLHF. V gene TRBV6-1 combines with J gene TRBJ1-6, with D tentatively TRBD1 (6 bases). This CDR3 is 13 amino acids long. Per germline, CDR1 MNHNS and CDR2 SASEGT. The V end lost 11 bases, the J end lost 10 bases, and 18 bases lay between the germline ends.

The chain links TRBV5-1 to TRBJ2-7; 11 bases match TRBD1. This CDR3 comprises 15 residues. The trim removed 4 bases at V and 3 bases at J, leaving 6 bases unmatched. Germline CDR1 reads SGHRS; CDR2 reads YFSETQ. The CDR3 bases are TGCGCCAGCAGCCCAGGGACAGGGGGATTCTACGAGCAGTACTTC. Its translation: CASSPGTGGFYEQYF. Variable domain in full (rest from reference TRBV5-1 and TRBJ2-7): KAGVTQTPRYLIKTRGQQVTLSCSPISGHRSVSWYQQTPGQGLQFLFEYFSETQRNKGNFPGRFSGRQFSNSRSEMNVSTLELGDSALYLCASSPGTGGFYEQYFGPGTRLTVT.

The chain combines TRBV2 with TRBJ1-2; D remains unclear. Germline values: CDR1 SNHLY, CDR2 FYNNEI. The CDR3 consists of 13 residues. Deletions cut 3 bases from V and 1 base from J, with 6 bases between. The CDR3 sequence: CASSDSGNYGYTF. CDR3 DNA: TGTGCCAGCAGTGATTCGGGTAACTATGGCTACACCTTC.

This chain links TRBV11-1 with TRBJ1-6; 10 bases match TRBD1. There are 16 residues in the CDR3. V lost 4 bases and J lost 7; bases outside the gene matches: 7. Germline loops: CDR1 SGHAT, CDR2 FQDESV (reference sequence). CDR3 loop: CASSSSMGQGNSPLHF. Written as DNA, the CDR3 is TGTGCCAGCAGCTCCTCAATGGGACAGGGGAATTCACCCCTCCACTTT.

The CDR3 here is CASSYGTAPGELFF. The CDR3 DNA sequence: TGCGCCAGCAGCTACGGGACAGCCCCCGGGGAGCTGTTTTTT. This rearrangement joins TRBV5-1 to TRBJ2-2, with 7 bases fitting TRBD1. Germline lookup yields CDR1 SGHRS and CDR2 YFSETQ. V trimming: 3 bases; J trimming: 6 bases; junction bases outside the gene matches: 5. The CDR3 sequence is 14 residues long. Using reference TRBV5-1 and TRBJ2-2 for the parts outside the CDR3, the full variable domain is KAGVTQTPRYLIKTRGQQVTLSCSPISGHRSVSWYQQTPGQGLQFLFEYFSETQRNKGNFPGRFSGRQFSNSRSEMNVSTLELGDSALYLCASSYGTAPGELFFGEGSRLTVL.

V is TRBV9 and J is TRBJ2-1; TRBD1 agrees at 8 bases. This CDR3 contains 15 residues. The V and J ends lost 4 bases and 0 bases, in that order; junction bases with no gene match: 3. The germline gives CDR1 SGDLS, CDR2 YYNGEE. The CDR3 region is CASSIDRGSYNEQFF. DNA of the CDR3: TGTGCCAGCAGCATCGACAGGGGCTCCTACAATGAGCAGTTCTTC. Using reference TRBV9 and TRBJ2-1 for the parts outside the CDR3, the full variable domain is DSGVTQTPKHLITATGQRVTLRCSPRSGDLSVYWYQQSLDQGLQFLIQYYNGEERAKGNILERFSAQQFPDLHSELNLSSLELGDSALYFCASSIDRGSYNEQFFGPGTRLTVL.

The chain recombines TRBV6-5 with TRBJ1-5; the D is unclear. The CDR3 loop spans 15 amino acids. In germline, CDR1 is MNHEY, CDR2 SVGAGI. V was clipped by 2 bases and J by 2 bases, with 10 bases between them. The CDR3 is CASSYDREGNQPQHF. The CDR3 bases are TGTGCCAGCAGTTACGATAGGGAGGGCAATCAGCCCCAGCATTTT.

This clone was detected only once. The chain carries TRBV25-1 and TRBJ1-1; no reliable D call. Germline V gene lookup returns CDR1 MGHDK and CDR2 SYGVNS. V lost 1 base, J lost 5 bases, and 5 bases lay in between. The CDR3 has 12 amino acids. This CDR3 is CASSELETEAFF. The CDR3 region has the DNA TGTGCCAGCAGTGAATTGGAGACTGAAGCTTTCTTT.